Listed here is a single T cell receptor (beta chain). Its antigen is not known. Trimming cost V 7 bases and J 5 bases, with 11 bases left between them. CDR1 and CDR2 from the germline V gene are SQVTM and ANQGSEA. This CDR3 spans 11 amino acids. Researchers ran the PCR with 60 Vbeta and 13 Jbeta primers. Assay: immunoSEQ multiplex PCR; the TCRdb copy retains only in-frame clones and omits some. Of roughly 150,000 clones in the sample, 82% are singletons; the top ten hold 0.96%. These data are taken from a study of cytomegalovirus exposure and HLA in healthy donors. Points from the study as a whole: Most observed TCR sequences were rare, whereas some public TCRs were detected in many donors.

The receptor's source is a girl between 2 and 10 years old in good health and CMV-seropositive. The material sequenced was PBMCs. The chain couples TRBV29-1 to TRBJ1-2, with D perhaps matching TRBD1 (5 bases). The CDR3 is CSAVRGYGYTF. The CDR3 DNA is TGCAGCGCCGTTAGGGGATATGGCTACACCTTC.